The clone carrying this T cell receptor beta chain came up a few times. Its antigen is still unknown. This sample is drawn from a study of T cells after yellow fever vaccination. Study information: Fractions of limited cellularity were prepared by means of SMART-Seq v4 Ultra Low Input. Overall study results and limits: A weaker but faster secondary response was observed, peaking on day 5 versus 15. Researchers noted that a small share of clonotypes showed up in both CD4 and CD8 compartments.

TCRdb reprocessed the 5' RACE reads via MiXCR and lists one record per CDR3 protein. Seen here are about 220,000 distinct CDR3 sequences, 3.2% observed once, and the top ten hold around 3%. This CDR3 is built from 14 residues. Germline V gene data show CDR1 as DFQATT and CDR2 as SNEGSKA (reference sequence). The ends were cut back, 1 base at V and 0 bases at J, with 9 bases in the middle. The J gene is TRBJ1-1, the V gene TRBV20-1, with D uncertain. This TCR came from a man aged 18 to 29 who received the YFV17D yellow fever vaccine. The source material was CD4+ T cells sorted from PBMCs, sampled 10 days after the yellow fever booster vaccination. As DNA, the CDR3 is TGCAGTGCTAGAGCTAACCAAATGAACACTGAAGCTTTCTTT. It yields the protein CSARANQMNTEAFF.